The T cell receptor (beta chain) under discussion was sequenced for a study of cytomegalovirus exposure and HLA in healthy donors listed by TCRdb under 2017. Turning to the overall study: According to an earlier analysis of 450 to 650 of the donors, about 180 million T cells yielded 117 million unique TCR beta sequences and 276 Gb of sequence data. An early release covering roughly 640 HLA-typed donors comprised 250 to 350 gigabases of sequencing data and 85 million to 100 million unique TCR sequences. Of the roughly 400 genotyped donors, roughly 85% fell in the genetic ancestry cluster associated with self-reported Caucasian donors. The study aimed to test whether cataloging public T cell receptors could reveal signatures of past pathogen exposure. Using immunosequencing, the study profiled T cell repertoires from around 680 subjects and related those repertoires to cytomegalovirus serostatus. A separate validation cohort of some 130 different subjects was used in addition to the 666-subject first cohort. The study combined high-throughput TCR immunosequencing, statistical association of individual TCRs with disease status, and machine learning to predict cytomegalovirus infection status. A later analysis re-examined previously published TCR beta repertoires from several hundred donors and added high-resolution HLA genotyping to investigate patterns of TCR occurrence. The later analysis used no new phenotypic data to find candidate immune exposures, relying instead on TCR beta sequences and their occurrence across donors. An earlier analysis of more than 450 of the donors used high-throughput TCR beta sequencing to judge whether each TCR beta V gene segment behaved as functional or pseudogenic. Donor age, sex, ethnicity and CMV serostatus were compiled together with the repertoire data. A later genetic analysis took genome-wide SNP genotypes for about 55% of the roughly 700 donors and used that subset as a discovery cohort. Every repertoire in the discovery cohort had been generated on one and the same sequencing platform. HLA typing included class I and class II loci at four-digit resolution. Typing coverage varied by locus: about 620-630 donors for A, B, C, DRB1 and DQB1; 500 to 550 for DQA1; 600 to 610 for DPA1; roughly 450 for DPB1. Because of strong linkage in the cohort, a few DR-DQ haplotypes were treated as single units for association and clustering. Across 300 to 500 genotyped donors of the cohort, an average of roughly 250,000 unique TCR beta nucleotide sequences per donor were sequenced, and roughly 18% of those sequences were non-productive.

This clone was counted a few times. No cognate antigen has been identified for it. No base quality values were provided; no much bigger clone lies one nucleotide off. What the research found in general, with its limitations: The study gave a list of 150 to 200 TCR beta chains associated with cytomegalovirus. A few of the identified cytomegalovirus-associated TCR beta chains were confirmed in vitro to be specific for cytomegalovirus antigens. The 87-base-pair reads could not distinguish some IMGT-functional V segments, including TRBV6-2 and TRBV6-3, so those segments were excluded. Most CMV-associated TCR beta chains appeared to be HLA-restricted in a later analysis, and the HLA associations seemed to be driven largely by CMV exposure. In a later analysis, TCR association rates were found to vary across HLA loci, with the most associated TCRs seen for DRB1 alleles and the fewest for HLA-C alleles. A later analysis reported that several top co-occurrence clusters appeared linked to parvovirus B19, influenza, CMV and Epstein-Barr virus. In a later genetic analysis, a missense DCLRE1C variant was associated with V-gene and J-gene trimming of TCR beta chains, and the association was replicated in an independent cohort. In a later genetic analysis, fewer N-insertions in productive TCRs were reported among donors in an Asian-associated ancestry cluster than the approximately 670-donor mean. Most TCR sequences were seen in very few donors, while some public TCRs were found in many individuals. The classifier was reported to diagnose cytomegalovirus status with high specificity and sensitivity in both the original and validation cohorts. Roughly uniform sequencing depth across donors was assumed in presence/absence analyses, although this assumption may not hold. Broadly in line with IMGT annotations, most TCR beta V segments showed up in productive rearrangements about 87% or about 30% of the time in an earlier analysis of several hundred of the donors. Correlated functional status among segregating V segments might reflect linkage disequilibrium, but an unknown experimental factor could not be ruled out. A later analysis found that HLA-associated TCR beta chains were more clonally expanded and had lower generation probabilities than equally common non-associated chains. The earlier analysis of some 560 of the donors excluded fewer than 20 rarely observed V segments, including chromosome 9 orphons, because counts were too low. It was suggested by the authors that the approach could potentially be generalized to other disease states and immunological phenotypes. In a later analysis, 16,951 TCR beta sequences were associated with specific HLA alleles at a false discovery rate of 0.05. CMV serostatus was the only immune exposure information available for the cohort. The sequencing pipeline was judged likely to have produced a cluster of highly shared sequence variants as a technical artifact. Because some donors lacked HLA typing at each locus, the association tests relied only on the typed subset. A further reported finding was that TCR beta sequences accurately predicted the HLA-A and HLA-B alleles for most subjects in the first cohort. When HLA alleles, especially DR and DQ, strongly co-occurred, TCR associations were difficult to assign to individual alleles. This cohort had only TCR beta chains sequenced, and the lack of alpha or paired-chain data limited which features could be detected.

The cohort consisted of approximately 670 healthy bone marrow donors. All cohort members were sampled while nominally healthy, although unrecorded immune exposures were likely present. The donor was CMV seropositive and belonged to the group of a few hundred seropositive cohort members. Every donor gave a peripheral blood sample, and the peripheral blood mononuclear cells from that sample were used for TCR beta sequencing. Genomic DNA extraction from the blood cell samples was performed with the Qiagen DNeasy Blood Extraction Kit. Trimming at the junction amounts to 3 bases on V and 0 bases on J, and the germline ends lie 16 bases apart. The CDR3, from cysteine to phenylalanine, totals 17 residues. Just the 51-base CDR3 DNA is kept, in frame starting at base 1. Preparation of the library involved the immunoSEQ multiplex PCR assay. For the multiplex PCR, a mixture combining 60 forward primers for TCR Vbeta segments and 13 reverse primers for TCR Jbeta segments was used. A multiplex PCR assay on genomic DNA amplified the CDR3 region of rearranged TCR beta genes. Amplified TCR beta libraries were sequenced as 87-base-pair reads on the Illumina HiSeq System. In the source study's methods: A later analysis tallied 80 million to 95 million unique TCR beta chains across the 666 repertoires, and approximately 12 million of those chains were shared by two or more donors. Raw reads were error-corrected and collapsed into unique sequences with a nearest-neighbor algorithm that merged closely related sequences to remove PCR and sequencing errors. CDR3 sequences were aligned to IMGT reference sequences to assign V, D and J gene segments. For a sequence to be retained, a match of at least six nucleotides to both a V gene segment and a J gene segment was required. Rearrangements were classified as productive when the CDR3 lacked stop codons and remained in frame with V and J, and all other rearrangements were classified as non-productive. Following IMGT convention, CDR3 was defined as the stretch from the second conserved V-encoded cysteine up to the conserved J-encoded phenylalanine. In an earlier analysis of 500 to 650 of the donors, sequences lacking an unambiguous match to a single V gene segment were excluded. An earlier analysis of 450 to 650 of the donors called V segments functional above 56.7% productive rearrangements and segregating when the between-donor standard deviation exceeded 5%. A statistical classification framework was built for diagnosing cytomegalovirus status from the catalog of TCR beta chain sequences. V and J gene assignment, in a later analysis, came from comparing TCR nucleotide sequences with IMGT/GENE-DB human TR gene sequences. Using the TCRdist pipeline, a later analysis assigned CDR3 sequences along with most-parsimonious VDJ recombination scenarios. In a later analysis, every TCR beta chain was defined by the combination of its CDR3 amino acid sequence and its V-gene family, and reads without a unique V-gene family were dropped. A later analysis removed over 500 highly shared, low-generation-probability nucleotide sequences to deal with suspected cross-contamination and a sequencing artifact. A later analysis calculated a clonal expansion index for each public chain from normalized within-repertoire ranks of inferred template counts. Generation probabilities in a later analysis came from a VDJ recombination model fitted to out-of-frame rearrangements, and those results were checked against IGoR. A later analysis scored TCR-TCR, TCR-HLA and TCR-CMV co-occurrence with hypergeometric tests, applying a repertoire-size bias correction to TCR pairs. False discovery rates were estimated in a later analysis by permuting HLA or CMV assignments 20 times. In a later analysis, co-occurring TCRs were grouped using DBSCAN, and TCRdist sequence similarity was added for clustering within HLA-allele-positive subsets. For co-occurrence clustering, repertoires with fewer than 30,000 or more than 120,000 public chains were excluded, along with a handful of repertoires with anomalous nucleotide sharing. This is the immuneACCESS table as TCRdb keeps it, with only in-frame sequences that have V and J called. A part of the clones is gone; compared with another copy, unresolved V genes explain less than half, and the rest is unexplained. For V, J and clone size, that table is used; D and trimming come from the DNA. The sample yields roughly 240,000 clones; 82% were counted once. 5% to 6.5% of the sample comes from the top ten.

Sequenced sample: PBMCs. Recombination connected TRBV23-1 to TRBJ2-3, with TRBD2 perhaps the D gene, on 6 matching bases. TRBV23-1 is reported as an ORF; its role is uncertain. This clonotype originated in a woman aged 40 to 50 in good health and CMV-seropositive. The DNA is TGCGCCAGCAGTCAGGGGCGGGGCAGGGCTAGCACAGATACGCAGTATTTT. Protein translation: CASSQGRGRASTDTQYF.